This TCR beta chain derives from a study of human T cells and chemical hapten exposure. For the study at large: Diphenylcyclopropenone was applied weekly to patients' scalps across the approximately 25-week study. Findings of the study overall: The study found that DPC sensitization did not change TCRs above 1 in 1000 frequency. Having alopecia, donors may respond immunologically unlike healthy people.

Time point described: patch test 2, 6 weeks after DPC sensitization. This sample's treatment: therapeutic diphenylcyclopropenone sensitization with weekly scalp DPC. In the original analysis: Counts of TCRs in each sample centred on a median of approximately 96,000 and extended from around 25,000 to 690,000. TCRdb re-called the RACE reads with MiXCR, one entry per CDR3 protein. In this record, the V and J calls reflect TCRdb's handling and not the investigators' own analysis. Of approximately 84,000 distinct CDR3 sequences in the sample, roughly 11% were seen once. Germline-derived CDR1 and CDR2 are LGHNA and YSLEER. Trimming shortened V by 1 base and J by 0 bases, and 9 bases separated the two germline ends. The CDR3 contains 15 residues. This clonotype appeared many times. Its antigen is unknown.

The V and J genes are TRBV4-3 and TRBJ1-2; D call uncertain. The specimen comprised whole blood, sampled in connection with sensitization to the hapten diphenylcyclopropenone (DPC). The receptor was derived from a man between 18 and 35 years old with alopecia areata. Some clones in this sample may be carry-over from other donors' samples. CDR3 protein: CASSQVWTANYGYTF. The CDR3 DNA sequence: TGCGCCAGCAGCCAAGTGTGGACCGCTAACTATGGCTACACCTTC.